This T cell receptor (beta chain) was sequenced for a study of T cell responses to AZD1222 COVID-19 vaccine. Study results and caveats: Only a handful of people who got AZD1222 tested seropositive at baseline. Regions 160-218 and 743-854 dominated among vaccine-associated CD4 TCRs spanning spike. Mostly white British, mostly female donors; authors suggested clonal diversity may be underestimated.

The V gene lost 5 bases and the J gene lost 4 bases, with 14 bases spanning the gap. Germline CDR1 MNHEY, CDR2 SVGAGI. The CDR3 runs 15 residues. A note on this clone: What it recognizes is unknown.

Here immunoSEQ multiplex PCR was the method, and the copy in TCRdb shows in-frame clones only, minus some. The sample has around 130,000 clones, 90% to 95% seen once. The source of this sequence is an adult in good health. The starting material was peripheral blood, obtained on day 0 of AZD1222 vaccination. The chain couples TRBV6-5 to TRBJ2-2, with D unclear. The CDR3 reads CASSPQAGVTGELFF. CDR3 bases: TGTGCCAGCAGTCCCCAAGCCGGAGTCACCGGGGAGCTGTTTTTT.